The 22 T cell receptor beta chains below come from one sample, sequenced in a study of early T cells in non-severe SARS-CoV-2 infection (dated by TCRdb to the early 2020s). The library was prepared using 5' RACE. These reads were obtained on a NextSeq 500. Using fastp at Q25 and MiXCR, TCRdb reprocessed the public reads and kept productive beta chains. Here each entry gathers all rows of one CDR3 protein and keeps the most common genes and DNA. The sample table records fewer than 100,000 distinct CDR3 sequences; roughly 12% of these occur just once. The ten most abundant clones make up around 3.6% of the sample. Specimen: whole blood. The source is an adult who was a healthcare worker with PCR-confirmed SARS-CoV-2 infection or an uninfected control (not recorded which).

This clonotype turned up a few times. The CDR3 region is CASMGQGQGRSGELFF. The CDR3 nucleotides read TGTGCCAGCATGGGCCAAGGACAGGGTCGGTCCGGGGAGCTGTTTTTT. The chain combines TRBV28 with TRBJ2-2; 8 nucleotides agree with TRBD1. Germline V gene sequence: CDR1 MDHEN, CDR2 SYDVKM. J was trimmed by 6 bases and V by 7 bases; bases with no gene match: 13. The CDR3 runs 16 residues.

This clonotype was observed a handful of times. CDR3 sequence: CASSRDSNSPLHF. The DNA of the CDR3 is TGCGCCAGCAGCCGCGACAGTAATTCACCCCTCCACTTT. The rearrangement links TRBV5-1 to TRBJ1-6; tentative D call: TRBD1 (5 bases). The CDR3 totals 13 residues. V dropped 4 bases and J dropped 6 bases, with 8 bases sitting between them. Germline CDR1 reads SGHRS; CDR2 reads YFSETQ.

This clonotype was observed a handful of times. The chain couples TRBV27 to TRBJ2-5; 9 bases are shared with TRBD2. This CDR3 contains 16 residues. Germline-derived CDR1 and CDR2 are MNHEY and SMNVEV (reference sequence). After removal of 5 bases from V and 4 bases from J, the junction contained 11 bases not matched to a gene. The CDR3 sequence: CASSPWTSAGVETQYF. The CDR3 DNA reads as TGTGCCAGCAGTCCCTGGACTAGCGCGGGAGTAGAGACCCAGTACTTC.

Only a few counts were recorded for this clonotype. The gene calls are TRBV9 and TRBJ1-4, with D possibly being TRBD1 (5 bases). The germline V and J ends were trimmed by 2 bases and 4 bases, with 12 bases remaining between them. This CDR3 region has 15 residues. CDR1 and CDR2 (germline): SGDLS, YYNGEE. The CDR3 nucleotides read TGTGCCAGCAGCGTTGGGACGGCCCATAATGAAAAACTGTTTTTT. Protein sequence: CASSVGTAHNEKLFF.

This chain connects TRBV2 to TRBJ1-6, with D perhaps matching TRBD1 (6 bases). The germline CDR1 and CDR2 sequences are SNHLY and FYNNEI. V lost 3 bases and J lost 4, with 13 bases in between. The CDR3 covers 16 residues. CDR3 nucleotide sequence: TGTGCCAGCAGTGACGACAGGAGAATATATAATTCACCCCTCCACTTT. This translates into CASSDDRRIYNSPLHF.

The chain uses TRBV6-5 and TRBJ2-7; D remains ambiguous. V was shortened by 4 bases and J by 3 bases, with 10 bases between the two germline ends. Germline V gene data show CDR1 as MNHEY and CDR2 as SVGAGI. CDR3 length equals 13 residues. The DNA for the CDR3 is TGTGCCAGCAGTTTTGGGCCAAACTACGAGCAGTACTTC. Encoded protein: CASSFGPNYEQYF.

The gene calls are TRBV29-1 and TRBJ1-2; unclear D gene. Trimming shortened V by 8 bases and J by 4 bases, and 14 bases separated the two germline ends. CDR3 length: 12 residues. Germline V lookup: CDR1 SQVTM, CDR2 ANQGSEA. This chain's CDR3 is CSPYEGAYGYTF. CDR3 coding DNA: TGCAGCCCCTACGAAGGAGCCTATGGCTACACCTTC.

This chain connects TRBV7-2 to TRBJ1-2; 9 bases are a match to TRBD1. The CDR3 sequence is 13 residues long. The germline V gene has CDR1 SGHTA and CDR2 FQGNSA. The junction had 4 bases not matched to a gene; V was cut back by 5 bases and J by 6 bases. CDR3 DNA: TGTGCCAGCAGCCAACGGACAGGGGATGGCTACACCTTC. It encodes CASSQRTGDGYTF.

The rearrangement links TRBV20-1 to TRBJ2-7; TRBD2 aligns across 7 bases. Germline loops: CDR1 DFQATT, CDR2 SNEGSKA (reference sequence). V lost 0 bases and J lost 7; bases outside the gene matches: 12. The CDR3 runs to 15 residues. CDR3 sequence reads: CSARDSARGSWEQYF. The CDR3 region has the DNA TGCAGTGCTAGAGATTCCGCGCGGGGGTCTTGGGAGCAGTACTTC.

This clonotype appeared a few times. This chain uses TRBV27 with TRBJ2-3, with 13 bases aligning to TRBD2. CDR3 length: 16 residues. With 3 bases clipped from V and 3 bases from J, the junction kept 3 bases outside the gene matches. Germline V gene lookup returns CDR1 MNHEY and CDR2 SMNVEV (reference sequence). The CDR3 region is CASSFLTSGRTDTQYF. The CDR3, as DNA: TGTGCCAGCAGTTTCCTGACTAGCGGGAGGACAGATACGCAGTATTTT.

As to this clonotype: Mismatch with germline at one junction end may stem from a read error. The V and J genes are TRBV12-3 or TRBV12-4 and TRBJ1-5; D gene unclear. The CDR3 totals 14 residues. The CDR3 region is CASSIANLNQPQHF. CDR3 in DNA: TGTGCCAGCAGTATAGCGAACCTTAATCAGCCCCAGCATTTT.

V is TRBV11-2 and J is TRBJ1-1; 8 nucleotides align to TRBD1. The CDR3 is made up of 11 amino acids. Germline loops: CDR1 SGHAT, CDR2 FQNNGV. Trimming cost V 11 bases and J 12 bases; bases outside gene matches: 11. The CDR3, as DNA: TGTGCCGTAACAGGGGGGCCCGTGCCTTTCTTT. It codes for CAVTGGPVPFF.

This clonotype showed up many times. The rearrangement links TRBV27 to TRBJ2-7, with D possibly matching TRBD2 (6 bases). The CDR3 runs 14 residues. Trimming shortened V by 7 bases and J by 3 bases, and 16 bases separated the two germline ends. Germline values: CDR1 MNHEY, CDR2 SMNVEV (reference sequence). The CDR3 protein is CASKDSGVSYEQYF. The CDR3 coding sequence is TGTGCCAGCAAAGATAGCGGCGTGAGCTACGAGCAGTACTTC.

This clonotype was observed a few times. This sequence joins TRBV6-6 and TRBJ2-2; D is undetermined. Germline V gene sequence: CDR1 MNHNY, CDR2 SVGAGI (reference sequence). V lost 6 bases and J lost 6, with 8 bases in between. CDR3 length: 12 residues. The CDR3 region is CASSHWAGELFF. The CDR3 DNA sequence: TGTGCCAGCAGCCACTGGGCCGGGGAGCTGTTTTTT.

This clonotype was seen repeatedly, ten times or more. V and J are TRBV29-1 and TRBJ2-3, with unresolved D. CDR1 is SQVTM and CDR2 is ANQGSEA in the germline V gene. The CDR3 is 13 amino acids. The CDR3, as DNA: TGCAGTGCGATGGAAAGAAGCACAGATACGCAGTATTTT. This codes for CSAMERSTDTQYF.

This clonotype was detected only a few times. This chain connects TRBV4-2 to TRBJ2-5; maybe TRBD2 (9 bases). Germline lookup yields CDR1 LGHNA and CDR2 YNFKEQ. CDR3 length: 16 amino acids. V was clipped by 1 base and J by 4 bases, with 16 bases between them. The CDR3 sequence: CASSQVSSGTGETQYF. The CDR3 bases are TGTGCCAGCAGCCAAGTTTCTAGCGGGACAGGAGAGACCCAGTACTTC.

V and J are TRBV6-6 and TRBJ2-2, with D possibly called TRBD1 or TRBD2 (6 bases each). The CDR3 length is 16 residues. CDR1 is MNHNY, CDR2 SVGAGI, per germline (reference sequence). V was trimmed by 0 bases and J by 8 bases, leaving 16 bases between them. In DNA, the CDR3 is TGTGCCAGCAGTTACTCCGGGGGCGCCGGACCGGGGGAGCTGTTTTTT. It encodes CASSYSGGAGPGELFF.

This clonotype was picked up a small number of times. The rearrangement uses TRBV27 and TRBJ1-4; no clear D gene. The germline V gene has CDR1 MNHEY and CDR2 SMNVEV (reference sequence). This CDR3 has 12 amino acids. V lost 9 bases and J lost 7, with 12 bases in between. The CDR3: CARRSKFEKLFF. The CDR3 DNA reads as TGTGCCAGACGTTCGAAGTTTGAAAAACTGTTTTTT.

This rearrangement joins TRBV29-1 to TRBJ2-3; TRBD1 agrees at 9 bases. Germline trimming cut 5 bases from V and 2 bases from J; bases unmatched to any gene: 5. Germline V gene sequence: CDR1 SQVTM, CDR2 ANQGSEA. There are 14 residues in the CDR3. The CDR3 bases are TGCAGCGTTTCGGACAGGGGACCCACAGATACGCAGTATTTT. Translation: CSVSDRGPTDTQYF.

This chain joins TRBV7-2 and TRBJ2-7; 7 nucleotides line up with TRBD2. Per germline, CDR1 SGHTA and CDR2 FQGNSA. The CDR3 covers 13 residues. The V and J ends lost 7 bases and 2 bases, in that order; junction bases with no gene match: 5. CDR3 loop: CASMGGSAYEQYF. For the CDR3, the DNA is TGTGCCAGCATGGGCGGGAGTGCCTACGAGCAGTACTTC.

V is TRBV29-1 and J is TRBJ2-5; no clear D. Germline-derived CDR1 and CDR2 are SQVTM and ANQGSEA. The CDR3 contains 10 residues. Trimming removed 4 bases from V and 4 bases from J, with 4 bases in between. The CDR3 reads CSVGGETQYF. The CDR3 DNA is TGCAGCGTTGGGGGAGAGACCCAGTACTTC.

The chain carries TRBV5-1 and TRBJ1-1; perhaps TRBD1 as D (5 bases). In germline, CDR1 is SGHRS, CDR2 YFSETQ. The CDR3 has 14 residues. Trimming shortened V by 0 bases and J by 4 bases, and 10 bases separated the two germline ends. The CDR3 DNA reads TGCGCCAGCAGCTTGGACCGGGGGTTCACTGAAGCTTTCTTT. Protein: CASSLDRGFTEAFF.